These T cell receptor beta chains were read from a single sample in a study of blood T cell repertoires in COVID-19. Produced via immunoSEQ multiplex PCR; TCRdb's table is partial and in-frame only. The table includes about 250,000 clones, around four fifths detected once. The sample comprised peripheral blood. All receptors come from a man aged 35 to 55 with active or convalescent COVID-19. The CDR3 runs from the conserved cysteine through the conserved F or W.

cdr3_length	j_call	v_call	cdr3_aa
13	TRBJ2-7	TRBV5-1	CASSGTGSYEQYF
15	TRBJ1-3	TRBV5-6	CASSLGSPGSNTIYF
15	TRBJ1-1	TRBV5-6	CASSLVGRVNTEAFF
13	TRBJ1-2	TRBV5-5	CASSLGTANGYTF
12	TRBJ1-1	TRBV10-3	CAIQGENTEAFF
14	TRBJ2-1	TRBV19	CASSIRGSELEQFF
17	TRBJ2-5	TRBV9	CASSVADTGPGVETQYF
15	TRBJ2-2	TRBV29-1	CSGTTSGGFAGELFF
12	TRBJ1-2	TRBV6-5	CASRGQGFGYTF
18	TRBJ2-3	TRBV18	CASSPLPLAAGTTDTQYF
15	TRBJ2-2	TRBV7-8	CASSHPRQPTGELFF
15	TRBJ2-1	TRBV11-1	CASSLIGAGINEQFF
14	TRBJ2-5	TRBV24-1	CATSDSNSQETQYF
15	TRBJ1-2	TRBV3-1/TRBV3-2	CASSQDGQAPNGYTF
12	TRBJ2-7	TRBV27	CASRGTAYEQYF
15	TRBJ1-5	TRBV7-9	CASSDGGHSNQPQHF
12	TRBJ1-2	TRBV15	CATSPTGYGYTF
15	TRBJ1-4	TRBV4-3	CASSQVVATNEKLFF
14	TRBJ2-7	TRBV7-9	CASSLGALTTEQYF
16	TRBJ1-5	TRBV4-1	CASSQTPGGNYQPQHF
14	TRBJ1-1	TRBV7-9	CASSLGTGATEAFF
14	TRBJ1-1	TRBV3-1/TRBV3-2	CASSQNTGGTEAFF
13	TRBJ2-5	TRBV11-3	CASGDNLKETQYF
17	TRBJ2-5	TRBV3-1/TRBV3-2	CASSQVTGTSGGQTQYF
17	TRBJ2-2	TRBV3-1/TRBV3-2	CASSQVEAGMDTGELFF
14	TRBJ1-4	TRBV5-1	CASSLVGTNEKLFF
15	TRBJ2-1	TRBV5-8	CASSPPSGVYNEQFF
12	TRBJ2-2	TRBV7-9	CASSPYTGELFF
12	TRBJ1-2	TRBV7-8	CASSLARELYTF
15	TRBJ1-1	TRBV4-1	CASSQDGQGITEAFF
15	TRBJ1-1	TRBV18	CASSPPGQTNTEAFF
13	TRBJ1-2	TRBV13	CASSSGTLYGYTF
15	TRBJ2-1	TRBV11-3	CASSSGLAAYNEQFF
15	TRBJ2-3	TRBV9	CASTRQGVSTDTQYF
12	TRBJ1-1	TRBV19	CASSIQGSEAFF
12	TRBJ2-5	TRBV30	CAWSVNQETQYF